Listed here are 32 T cell receptor beta chains from one sample, sequenced in a study of blood T cell repertoires in COVID-19 (dated by TCRdb to the early 2020s). Library construction relied on the immunoSEQ multiplex PCR assay. The table comes from immuneACCESS by way of TCRdb, which keeps in-frame sequences with V and J called. Part of the clones is missing from these tables; in studies checked, under half for an unresolved V gene and the rest for unknown reasons. The sample yields approximately 140,000 clones; less than 85% were counted once. The ten largest account for 5.5% to 7% of the sample. Sequenced sample: peripheral blood. The receptors stem from a human donor in a cohort sampled during active COVID-19.

The CDR3 coding sequence is TGTGCCAGCAGCTTAGTCAGCCTAGCGGGGACAGATACGCAGTATTTT. Encoded protein: CASSLVSLAGTDTQYF. The chain carries TRBV7-2 and TRBJ2-3; TRBD2 agrees at 9 bases. The germline V gene has CDR1 SGHTA and CDR2 FQGNSA. V was pared by 1 base and J by 3 bases, with 5 bases of the junction left unmatched. The CDR3 extends over 16 amino acids.

This clone has only one observation. This chain uses TRBV30 with TRBJ1-2; D is possibly TRBD1 (6 bases). V dropped 2 bases and J dropped 8 bases, with 12 bases sitting between them. Germline V gene sequence: CDR1 GTSNPN, CDR2 SVGIG (reference sequence). This CDR3 spans 12 amino acids. CDR3 protein: CAWSTTGWGYTF. DNA for the CDR3: TGTGCCTGGAGTACAACAGGGTGGGGCTACACCTTC.

The V and J genes are TRBV7-2 and TRBJ2-4; 9 nucleotides line up with TRBD2. Germline CDR1 reads SGHTA; CDR2 reads FQGNSA. The CDR3 consists of 15 residues. V trimming: 5 bases; J trimming: 7 bases; junction bases outside the gene matches: 9. CDR3 sequence: CASSTPGLAYNIQYF. The CDR3, as DNA: TGTGCCAGCAGCACACCGGGACTAGCATATAACATTCAGTACTTC.

V and J are TRBV24-1 and TRBJ2-2; D possibly corresponds to TRBD2 (5 bases). This CDR3 is built from 15 residues. Looked up from germline, CDR1 is KGHDR and CDR2 is SFDVKD. V shed 7 bases and J shed 6 bases, with 17 bases lying between them. CDR3 DNA sequence: TGTGCCACCAGCCGGGGAAGTAACTTAGCCGGGGAGCTGTTTTTT. Amino acids: CATSRGSNLAGELFF.

This sequence joins TRBV4-3 and TRBJ2-7, with 7 bases aligning to TRBD1. This CDR3 region has 13 residues. Germline-derived CDR1 and CDR2 are LGHNA and YSLEER. V lost 2 bases to trimming and J lost 6 bases; unmatched junction nucleotides: 4. CDR3 in amino acids: CASSQRQGSEQYF. The DNA of the CDR3 is TGCGCCAGCAGCCAACGACAGGGTAGCGAGCAGTACTTC.

The rearrangement joins TRBV5-5 to TRBJ2-1; TRBD2 aligns across 9 bases. The CDR3 sequence is 16 residues long. V gave up 4 bases and J gave up 0 bases; unmatched junction bases: 5. From germline, CDR1 is SGHKS and CDR2 YYEKEE (reference sequence). The chain's CDR3 is CASSPIAGVSYNEQFF. Here the CDR3 DNA reads TGTGCCAGCAGCCCCATAGCGGGGGTCTCCTACAATGAGCAGTTCTTC.

CDR3 DNA sequence: TGTGCCAGCAGTCCCGGGACTAGCGGGAGGAATGAGCAGTTCTTC. This translates into CASSPGTSGRNEQFF. The V gene is TRBV27, the J gene TRBJ2-1; TRBD2 matches at 15 bases. This CDR3 has 15 residues. J was trimmed by 7 bases and V by 5 bases; bases with no gene match: 3. The germline CDR1 and CDR2 sequences are MNHEY and SMNVEV (reference sequence).

The V and J genes are TRBV5-1 and TRBJ1-1, with D perhaps TRBD1 (5 bases). Trimming pared 5 bases from V and 5 bases from J, leaving 19 bases between. CDR1 and CDR2 (germline): SGHRS, YFSETQ. The CDR3 has 15 amino acids. The CDR3 here is CASRPQQGGGTEAFF. The CDR3 DNA is TGCGCCAGCAGACCACAGCAGGGCGGGGGGACTGAAGCTTTCTTT.

The chain carries TRBV2 and TRBJ1-2, with TRBD1 identical over 10 bases. The V gene end was trimmed by 6 bases and the J gene end by 7 bases; junction bases not matched to a gene: 5. The CDR3 sequence is 13 residues long. CDR1 and CDR2 from the germline V gene are SNHLY and FYNNEI. The CDR3 protein is CASRLGTGVGYTF. CDR3 coding DNA: TGTGCCAGCAGGCTAGGGACAGGGGTTGGCTACACCTTC.

V usage is TRBV9 and J usage is TRBJ2-7; D not resolved. V gave up 0 bases and J gave up 0 bases, with 7 bases separating them. This CDR3 has 14 amino acids. CDR1 is SGDLS, CDR2 YYNGEE, per germline. CDR3 in DNA: TGTGCCAGCAGCGTAGGGGCCAGCTCCTACGAGCAGTACTTC. This codes for CASSVGASSYEQYF.

The CDR3 nucleotides read TGCGCCAGCAGCTTTAGGGGGCGCGGAGAAAAACTGTTTTTT. Translating it yields CASSFRGRGEKLFF. V gene TRBV5-1 combines with J gene TRBJ1-4, with 7 bases aligning to TRBD1. Germline V gene lookup returns CDR1 SGHRS and CDR2 YFSETQ. With 2 bases clipped from V and 8 bases from J, the junction kept 6 bases outside the gene matches. The CDR3 is 14 residues long.

The CDR3 bases are TGTGCCAGCCGTAGACGGGGGGCGGCCGTCAGGGGTAGTGAAGCTTTCTTT. Translated: CASRRRGAAVRGSEAFF. V is TRBV19 and J is TRBJ1-1, with D possibly being TRBD1 (6 bases). This CDR3 has 17 amino acids. The germline CDR1 and CDR2 sequences are LNHDA and SQIVND (reference sequence). The V end lost 9 bases, the J end lost 7 bases, and 30 bases lay between the germline ends.

This clone was counted between two and nine times. V and J are TRBV18 and TRBJ2-2; possibly TRBD1 for D (5 bases). Trimming removed 3 bases from V and 5 bases from J, with 13 bases in between. Germline CDR1 reads KGHSH; CDR2 reads LQKENI. The CDR3 loop spans 15 amino acids. CDR3 sequence (DNA): TGTGCCAGCTCACCGACAGCACGAGAGACCGGGGAGCTGTTTTTT. It codes for CASSPTARETGELFF.

The genes are TRBV5-5 and TRBJ2-5; 9 bases are shared with TRBD2. V shed 0 bases and J 1 base; nucleotides not matched to a gene: 4. CDR3 length: 16 amino acids. Germline V gene data show CDR1 as SGHKS and CDR2 as YYEKEE (reference sequence). This CDR3 reads CASSLAVAGAQETQYF. The CDR3 DNA follows: TGTGCCAGCAGCTTGGCAGTAGCGGGGGCCCAAGAGACCCAGTACTTC.

The sample holds one count of this clone. V usage is TRBV5-5 and J usage is TRBJ1-1, with 7 bases matching TRBD1. This CDR3 is built from 15 residues. The germline V gene has CDR1 SGHKS and CDR2 YYEKEE (reference sequence). Trimming removed 0 bases from V and 0 bases from J; junction bases left unmatched: 2. For the CDR3, the DNA is TGTGCCAGCAGCTTGGGACAGGGTCTGAACACTGAAGCTTTCTTT. It is translated as CASSLGQGLNTEAFF.

In its sample, this clone was seen once. The CDR3 DNA follows: TGTGCCAGCAGTGCCCAGGGAAACTATGGCTACACCTTC. Its translation is CASSAQGNYGYTF. The V gene is TRBV2, the J gene TRBJ1-2; tentatively, D is TRBD1 (5 bases). Looked up from germline, CDR1 is SNHLY and CDR2 is FYNNEI. The CDR3 has 13 amino acids. Trimming stripped 4 bases from V and 2 bases from J, with 8 bases between.

The CDR3 spells CASTLGGPDTEAFF. CDR3 in DNA: TGTGCCAGCACCCTTGGGGGCCCAGACACTGAAGCTTTCTTT. V and J are TRBV7-2 and TRBJ1-1, with D possibly matching TRBD1 (6 bases). This CDR3 region has 14 residues. Trimming pared 7 bases from V and 3 bases from J, leaving 15 bases between. Germline-derived CDR1 and CDR2 are SGHTA and FQGNSA. Full variable domain (missing parts from reference TRBV7-2 and TRBJ1-1): GAGVSQSPSNKVTEKGKDVELRCDPISGHTALYWYRQSLGQGLEFLIYFQGNSAPDKSGLPSDRFSAERTGGSVSTLTIQRTQQEDSAVYLCASTLGGPDTEAFFGQGTRLTVV.

The chain is built from TRBV7-2 and TRBJ2-3, with 8 nucleotides matching TRBD2. This CDR3 is built from 14 residues. The V and J ends lost 5 bases and 13 bases, in that order; junction bases with no gene match: 14. In germline, CDR1 is SGHTA, CDR2 FQGNSA. Written as DNA, the CDR3 is TGTGCCAGCAGCCAAGGATCAATGCGGGGGGAGGAGTATTTT. Translating it yields CASSQGSMRGEEYF.

The V call is TRBV5-4, the J call TRBJ2-1; maybe TRBD1 (6 bases). Per germline, CDR1 SGHNT and CDR2 YYREEE (reference sequence). Trimming removed 4 bases from V and 10 bases from J, with 18 bases in between. The CDR3 is made up of 14 amino acids. The CDR3 here is CASSRPDRSVEQFF. The CDR3 DNA is TGTGCCAGCAGCCGACCCGACAGGTCTGTGGAGCAGTTCTTC.

About this clone: One junction end disagrees with the germline gene, perhaps due to a read error. The rearrangement joins TRBV6-1 to TRBJ1-2, with D possibly TRBD1 on 6 matching bases. The CDR3 runs 13 residues. Germline CDR1 is MNHNS and CDR2 is SASEGT. The CDR3 loop is CASREGTIGSYTF. The CDR3 DNA reads as TGTGCCAGCAGAGAAGGGACAATCGGCTCCTACACCTTC.

This clone was counted ten times or more. J is TRBJ2-2 and V is TRBV9, with 9 bases matching TRBD2. J was trimmed by 2 bases and V by 4 bases; bases with no gene match: 6. Looked up from germline, CDR1 is SGDLS and CDR2 is YYNGEE. CDR3 length: 16 residues. This CDR3 reads CASSPRLAVNTGELFF. The CDR3 DNA is TGTGCCAGCAGCCCTCGACTAGCGGTTAACACCGGGGAGCTGTTTTTT.

The V call is TRBV15, the J call TRBJ1-2; D is uncertain. The germline CDR1 and CDR2 sequences are LNHNV and YYDKDF (reference sequence). This CDR3 comprises 15 residues. Trimming removed 6 bases at V and 1 base at J, with 15 bases between. In DNA, the CDR3 is TGTGCCACCAGGGAAGGGAGTCAGATTAACTATGGCTACACCTTC. It encodes CATREGSQINYGYTF.

The J gene is TRBJ1-6, the V gene TRBV18, with 7 bases aligning to TRBD1. V lost 6 bases and J lost 5; bases outside the gene matches: 4. This CDR3 has 14 amino acids. CDR1 and CDR2 (germline): KGHSH, LQKENI. The CDR3 is CASSRDSDNSPLHF. DNA for the CDR3: TGTGCCAGCTCTAGGGACAGTGATAATTCACCCCTCCACTTT.

This clone was found once. The rearrangement uses TRBV3-1 (or the pseudogene TRBV3-2) and TRBJ2-1; 9 bases are a match to TRBD2. J lost 7 bases, V lost 1 base, and 5 bases had no gene match. The CDR3 length is 15 residues. Germline lookup yields CDR1 LGHDT and CDR2 YNNKEL (reference sequence). CDR3 loop: CASSQGGGANNEQFF. The CDR3 DNA reads TGTGCCAGCAGCCAAGGCGGGGGGGCAAATAATGAGCAGTTCTTC.

The count of this clone is one. The chain combines TRBV28 with TRBJ2-7, with D possibly being TRBD2 (5 bases). The CDR3 has 14 amino acids. The V and J ends lost 5 bases and 3 bases respectively, with 14 bases between them. In germline, CDR1 is MDHEN, CDR2 SYDVKM. In DNA, the CDR3 is TGTGCCAGCAGTGTGACTATATCGAACTACGAGCAGTACTTC. Translating gives CASSVTISNYEQYF.

V is TRBV28 and J is TRBJ1-5; D may be TRBD1 (6 bases). CDR1 MDHEN and CDR2 SYDVKM come from the germline V gene. There are 14 residues in the CDR3. Trimming stripped 1 base from V and 4 bases from J, with 8 bases between. CDR3 amino acids: CASSLSDRNQPQHF. Written as DNA, the CDR3 is TGTGCCAGCAGTTTATCGGACAGAAATCAGCCCCAGCATTTT. The whole variable domain, filled in from reference TRBV28 and TRBJ1-5, reads DVKVTQSSRYLVKRTGEKVFLECVQDMDHENMFWYRQDPGLGLRLIYFSYDVKMKEKGDIPEGYSVSREKKERFSLILESASTNQTSMYLCASSLSDRNQPQHFGDGTRLSIL.

The chain recombines TRBV7-2 with TRBJ2-3; 9 nucleotides align to TRBD2. CDR3 length: 16 amino acids. Losses at the gene ends were 7 bases for V and 3 bases for J; bases not matched to a gene: 11. Germline V gene lookup returns CDR1 SGHTA and CDR2 FQGNSA. As DNA, the CDR3 is TGTGCCAGCAACAATCCGGCGGGGGGGCCAACAGATACGCAGTATTTT. This encodes CASNNPAGGPTDTQYF.

The rearrangement links TRBV7-9 to TRBJ2-2; D is perhaps TRBD2 (5 bases). V was trimmed by 3 bases and J by 5 bases, leaving 7 bases between them. The CDR3 runs to 13 residues. Germline CDR1 SEHNR, CDR2 FQNEAQ (reference sequence). CDR3 in amino acids: CASSFPGTGELFF. The CDR3 region has the DNA TGTGCCAGCAGCTTCCCGGGGACCGGGGAGCTGTTTTTT.

The count of this clone is one. This chain uses TRBV19 with TRBJ2-1; 10 nucleotides line up with TRBD1. V lost 4 bases, J lost 8 bases, and 8 bases stayed unmatched. CDR1 and CDR2 from the germline V gene are LNHDA and SQIVND (reference sequence). This CDR3 has 15 residues. CDR3: CASSNDRGLSDEQFF. CDR3 bases: TGTGCCAGTAGTAACGACAGGGGGCTTAGCGATGAGCAGTTCTTC.

This CDR3 is CASSVGPYGYTF. The CDR3 DNA reads TGTGCCAGCAGCGTAGGGCCTTATGGCTACACCTTC. V and J are TRBV9 and TRBJ1-2; D unclear. Deletions cut 0 bases from V and 5 bases from J, with 5 bases between. The CDR3 loop spans 12 amino acids. The germline CDR1 and CDR2 sequences are SGDLS and YYNGEE.

This clone was recorded once. V gene TRBV27 combines with J gene TRBJ1-4, with 8 nucleotides matching TRBD1. Germline loops: CDR1 MNHEY, CDR2 SMNVEV (reference sequence). V lost 5 bases to trimming and J lost 4 bases; unmatched junction nucleotides: 9. CDR3 length: 16 residues. The CDR3: CASSRTQGAVNEKLFF. CDR3 DNA sequence: TGTGCCAGCAGTCGGACCCAGGGGGCAGTTAATGAAAAACTGTTTTTT.

V usage is TRBV19 and J usage is TRBJ1-1, with 8 bases matching TRBD1. J was trimmed by 1 base and V by 6 bases; bases with no gene match: 7. This CDR3 spans 15 amino acids. Germline V gene lookup returns CDR1 LNHDA and CDR2 SQIVND (reference sequence). CDR3 protein: CASSRQGLTNTEAFF. CDR3 nucleotide sequence: TGTGCCAGTAGCCGACAGGGGTTAACGAACACTGAAGCTTTCTTT.